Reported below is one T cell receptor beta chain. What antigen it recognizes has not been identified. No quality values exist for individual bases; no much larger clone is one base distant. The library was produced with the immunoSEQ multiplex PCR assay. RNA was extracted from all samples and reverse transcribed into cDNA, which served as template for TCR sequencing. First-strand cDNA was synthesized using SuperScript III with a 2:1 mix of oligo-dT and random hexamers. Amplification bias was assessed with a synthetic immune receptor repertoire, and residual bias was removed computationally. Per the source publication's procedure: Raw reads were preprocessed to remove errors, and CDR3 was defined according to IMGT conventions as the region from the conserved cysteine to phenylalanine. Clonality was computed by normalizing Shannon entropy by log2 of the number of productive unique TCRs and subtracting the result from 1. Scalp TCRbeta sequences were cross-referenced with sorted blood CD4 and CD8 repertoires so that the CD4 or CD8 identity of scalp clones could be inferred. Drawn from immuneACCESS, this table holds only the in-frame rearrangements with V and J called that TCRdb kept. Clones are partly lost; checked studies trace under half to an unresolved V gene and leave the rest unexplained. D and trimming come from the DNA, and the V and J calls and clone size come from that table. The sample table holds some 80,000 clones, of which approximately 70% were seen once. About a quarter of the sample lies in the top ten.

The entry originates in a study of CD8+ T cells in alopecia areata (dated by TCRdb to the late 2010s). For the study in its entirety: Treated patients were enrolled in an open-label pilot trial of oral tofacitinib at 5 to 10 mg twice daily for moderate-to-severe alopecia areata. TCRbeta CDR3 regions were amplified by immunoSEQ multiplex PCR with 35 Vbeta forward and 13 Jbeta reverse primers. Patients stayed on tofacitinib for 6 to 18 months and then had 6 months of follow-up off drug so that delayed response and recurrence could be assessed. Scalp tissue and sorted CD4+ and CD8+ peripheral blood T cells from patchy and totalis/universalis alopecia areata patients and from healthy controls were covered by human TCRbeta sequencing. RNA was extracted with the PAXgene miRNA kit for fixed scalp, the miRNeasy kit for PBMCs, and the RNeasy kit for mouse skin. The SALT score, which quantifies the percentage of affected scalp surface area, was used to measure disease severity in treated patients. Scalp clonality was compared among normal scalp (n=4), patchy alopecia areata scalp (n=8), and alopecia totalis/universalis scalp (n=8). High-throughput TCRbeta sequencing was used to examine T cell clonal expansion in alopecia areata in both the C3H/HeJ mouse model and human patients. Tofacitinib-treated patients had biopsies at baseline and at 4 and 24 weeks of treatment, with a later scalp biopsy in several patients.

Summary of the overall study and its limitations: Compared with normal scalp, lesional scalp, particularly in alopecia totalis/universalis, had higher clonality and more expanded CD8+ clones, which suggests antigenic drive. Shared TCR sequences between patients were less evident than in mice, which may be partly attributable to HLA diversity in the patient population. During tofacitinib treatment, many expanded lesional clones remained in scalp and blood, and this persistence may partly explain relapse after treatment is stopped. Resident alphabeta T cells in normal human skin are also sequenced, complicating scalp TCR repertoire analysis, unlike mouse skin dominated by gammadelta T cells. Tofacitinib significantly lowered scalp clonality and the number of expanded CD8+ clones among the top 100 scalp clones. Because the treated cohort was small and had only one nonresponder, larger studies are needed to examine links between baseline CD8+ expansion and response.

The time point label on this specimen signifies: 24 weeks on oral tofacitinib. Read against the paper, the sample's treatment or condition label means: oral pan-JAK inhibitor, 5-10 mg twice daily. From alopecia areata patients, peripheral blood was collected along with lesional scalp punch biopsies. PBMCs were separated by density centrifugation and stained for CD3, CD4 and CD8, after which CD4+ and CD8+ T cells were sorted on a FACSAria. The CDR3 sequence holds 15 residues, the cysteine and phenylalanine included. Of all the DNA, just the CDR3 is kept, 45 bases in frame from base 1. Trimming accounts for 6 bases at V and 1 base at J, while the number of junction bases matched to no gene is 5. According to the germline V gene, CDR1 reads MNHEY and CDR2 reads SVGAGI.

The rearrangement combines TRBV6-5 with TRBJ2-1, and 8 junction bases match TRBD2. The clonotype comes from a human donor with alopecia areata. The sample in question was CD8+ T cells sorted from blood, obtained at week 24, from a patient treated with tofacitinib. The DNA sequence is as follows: TGTGCCAGCAGCGAAACTAGCGGTTCCTACAATGAGCAGTTCTTC. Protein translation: CASSETSGSYNEQFF.